These 21 T cell receptor beta chains were all obtained from the same sample, sequenced in a study of cytomegalovirus exposure and HLA in healthy donors. In the PCR, 60 Vbeta and 13 Jbeta primers were used. The table came from immunoSEQ multiplex PCR; TCRdb's copy has only in-frame clones and leaves some out. This sample has over 75,000 clones, with about 68% found just once. Sequencing was performed on PBMCs. All receptors derive from a human donor in good health.

The chain combines TRBV11-2 with TRBJ2-5; D may be TRBD1 (6 bases). Germline V gene lookup returns CDR1 SGHAT and CDR2 FQNNGV. The V end was cut by 7 bases, the J end by 4 bases, with 25 bases between. This CDR3 comprises 17 residues. CDR3 nucleotide sequence: TGTGCCAGCACCAGACGGGTGACACAGGGATTGGGAGAGACCCAGTACTTC. Translated, it gives CASTRRVTQGLGETQYF.

This clone was seen just once. The chain recombines TRBV19 with TRBJ1-2; D is undetermined. Germline CDR1 and CDR2: LNHDA and SQIVND (reference sequence). The CDR3 extends over 15 amino acids. Trimming pared 3 bases from V and 4 bases from J, leaving 15 bases between. The CDR3 sequence: CASSMAGLDTYGYTF. CDR3 nucleotides: TGTGCCAGTAGTATGGCAGGTCTGGATACCTATGGCTACACCTTC.

The chain joins TRBV11-1 to TRBJ1-1; 10 nucleotides line up with TRBD1. This CDR3 region has 15 residues. In germline, CDR1 is SGHAT, CDR2 FQDESV (reference sequence). V trimming: 4 bases; J trimming: 3 bases; junction bases outside the gene matches: 5. CDR3 sequence (DNA): TGTGCCAGCAGCTGGGGACAGGGGAGACACACTGAAGCTTTCTTT. Translated, it gives CASSWGQGRHTEAFF. Drawing the rest from reference TRBV11-1 and TRBJ1-1, the complete variable domain is EAEVAQSPRYKITEKSQAVAFWCDPISGHATLYWYRQILGQGPELLVQFQDESVVDDSQLPKDRFSAERLKGVDSTLKIQPAELGDSAMYLCASSWGQGRHTEAFFGQGTRLTVV.

CDR3 protein: CASSYRGFGYEQYF. In DNA, the CDR3 is TGTGCCAGCAGTTACAGGGGGTTCGGCTACGAGCAGTACTTC. The genes are TRBV6-5 and TRBJ2-5, with D possibly being TRBD1 (6 bases). TRBJ2-7 explains the end of the DNA better; the J call may be wrong. Germline V CDR1 and CDR2: MNHEY, SVGAGI. CDR3 size: 14 residues.

The chain is built from TRBV5-1 and TRBJ1-2; the D gene is possibly TRBD1 (6 bases). Trimming shortened V by 1 base and J by 6 bases, and 13 bases separated the two germline ends. Germline V CDR1 and CDR2: SGHRS, YFSETQ. The CDR3 is 14 residues long. The chain's CDR3 is CASSLKQGIDGYTF. Here the CDR3 DNA reads TGCGCCAGCAGCTTGAAACAGGGAATCGATGGCTACACCTTC. Drawing the rest from reference TRBV5-1 and TRBJ1-2, the complete variable domain is KAGVTQTPRYLIKTRGQQVTLSCSPISGHRSVSWYQQTPGQGLQFLFEYFSETQRNKGNFPGRFSGRQFSNSRSEMNVSTLELGDSALYLCASSLKQGIDGYTFGSGTRLTVV.

The chain combines TRBV5-1 with TRBJ1-1; tentative D call: TRBD1 (5 bases). With 0 bases removed from V and 4 bases from J, the gap between germline ends came to 13 bases. Germline V gives CDR1 SGHRS, CDR2 YFSETQ. This CDR3 has 15 residues. CDR3 coding DNA: TGCGCCAGCAGCTTGGCCGTACGGGGGTTCACTGAAGCTTTCTTT. Encoded protein: CASSLAVRGFTEAFF.

The chain combines TRBV25-1 with TRBJ1-2, with 12 bases identical to TRBD1. V lost 5 bases to trimming and J lost 7 bases; unmatched junction nucleotides: 14. This CDR3 is built from 17 residues. Germline CDR1 reads MGHDK; CDR2 reads SYGVNS. CDR3 sequence reads: CASSPQRGGTGGGGYTF. The CDR3 DNA reads TGTGCCAGCAGTCCCCAACGGGGGGGGACAGGGGGCGGTGGCTACACCTTC.

The chain carries TRBV5-4 and TRBJ1-5; D possibly corresponds to TRBD1 (5 bases). The CDR3 spans 13 residues. The ends were cut back, 4 bases at V and 7 bases at J, with 12 bases in the middle. Germline lookup yields CDR1 SGHNT and CDR2 YYREEE (reference sequence). CDR3: CASSNDQGQPQHF. CDR3 sequence (DNA): TGTGCCAGCAGCAACGACCAGGGACAGCCCCAGCATTTT.

In its sample, this clone was seen once. V usage is TRBV9 and J usage is TRBJ1-1; no definite D call. V was shortened by 4 bases and J by 0 bases, with 13 bases between the two germline ends. The CDR3 has 15 amino acids. Germline values: CDR1 SGDLS, CDR2 YYNGEE. In DNA, the CDR3 is TGTGCCAGCAGCAGATCCATAGAAATGAACACTGAAGCTTTCTTT. Translated: CASSRSIEMNTEAFF.

The J gene is TRBJ1-6, the V gene TRBV14; maybe TRBD1 (5 bases). The V gene's germline CDR1 is SGHDN and CDR2 FVKESK. Trimming cost V 1 base and J 10 bases, with 11 bases left between them. There are 14 residues in the CDR3. The CDR3 here is CASSQAGLSSPLHF. The CDR3 DNA reads as TGTGCCAGCAGCCAAGCAGGGTTAAGCTCACCCCTCCACTTT.

The chain joins TRBV10-3 to TRBJ1-2; 7 bases map to TRBD1. The CDR3 length is 14 residues. The germline gives CDR1 ENHRY, CDR2 SYGVKD. Trimming removed 4 bases from V and 6 bases from J; junction bases left unmatched: 8. CDR3 coding DNA: TGTGCCATCAGTGCGGGACAGTATATGGATGGCTACACCTTC. Its protein is CAISAGQYMDGYTF.

The V gene is TRBV7-3, the J gene TRBJ1-2; 7 bases agree with TRBD1. There are 18 residues in the CDR3. Germline V lookup: CDR1 SGHTA, CDR2 FQGTGA. V lost 2 bases and J lost 4; bases outside the gene matches: 16. CDR3 in amino acids: CASSLEGRGKGMGYGYTF. Here the CDR3 DNA reads TGTGCCAGCAGCTTAGAAGGCAGGGGGAAGGGTATGGGCTATGGCTACACCTTC.

This clone was counted between two and nine times. This chain joins TRBV4-2 and TRBJ1-1; TRBD1 aligns across 7 bases. J was trimmed by 4 bases and V by 0 bases; bases with no gene match: 5. This CDR3 is 15 amino acids long. The germline V gene has CDR1 LGHNA and CDR2 YNFKEQ. The CDR3 DNA reads TGTGCCAGCAGCCAAGATAGGCAGGGGGGCACTGAAGCTTTCTTT. Encoded protein: CASSQDRQGGTEAFF.

The chain is built from TRBV6-5 and TRBJ2-1; 12 bases fit TRBD2. This CDR3 region has 14 residues. Per the germline V gene, CDR1 is MNHEY and CDR2 is SVGAGI. Unmatched junction bases numbered 4, after V lost 6 bases and J lost 7 bases. The CDR3 DNA reads TGTGCCAGCAGACCTAGCGGGGGGGGGAATGAGCAGTTCTTC. Its protein is CASRPSGGGNEQFF.

The chain couples TRBV5-1 to TRBJ2-7; tentative D call: TRBD1 (6 bases). The germline V and J ends were trimmed by 1 base and 2 bases, with 10 bases remaining between them. This CDR3 contains 14 residues. Germline V CDR1 and CDR2: SGHRS, YFSETQ. CDR3 sequence reads: CASSLRPGAYEQYF. The CDR3 DNA reads as TGCGCCAGCAGCTTGAGGCCAGGGGCCTACGAGCAGTACTTC.

This chain links TRBV4-3 with TRBJ2-1; maybe TRBD2 (6 bases). The CDR3 is 14 residues long. V was cut by 0 bases and J by 6 bases, with 9 bases left in between. Germline V gene data show CDR1 as LGHNA and CDR2 as YSLEER. Written as DNA, the CDR3 is TGCGCCAGCAGCCAAGAGGCCGGGAGCAATGAGCAGTTCTTC. Translation gives CASSQEAGSNEQFF.

The chain couples TRBV11-2 to TRBJ2-5; TRBD2 matches 7 bases. CDR1 is SGHAT, CDR2 FQNNGV, per germline. V was clipped by 5 bases and J by 5 bases; unmatched bases: 8. The CDR3 covers 14 residues. The chain's CDR3 is CASSTRTSRETQYF. The DNA for the CDR3 is TGTGCCAGCAGCACCCGGACTAGTCGGGAGACCCAGTACTTC.

This clone was counted a few times. This chain links TRBV19 with TRBJ2-1; D call uncertain. CDR3 length: 12 amino acids. CDR1 is LNHDA, CDR2 SQIVND, per germline (reference sequence). The V and J ends lost 4 bases and 9 bases respectively, with 10 bases between them. This CDR3 is CASSTGEGEQFF. DNA for the CDR3: TGTGCCAGTAGTACAGGTGAAGGTGAGCAGTTCTTC. Full variable domain (rest looked up from reference TRBV19 and TRBJ2-1): DGGITQSPKYLFRKEGQNVTLSCEQNLNHDAMYWYRQDPGQGLRLIYYSQIVNDFQKGDIAEGYSVSREKKESFPLTVTSAQKNPTAFYLCASSTGEGEQFFGPGTRLTVL.

The chain couples TRBV7-2 to TRBJ2-5; no clear D gene. V lost 0 bases, J lost 2 bases, and 4 bases lay in between. Germline CDR1 SGHTA, CDR2 FQGNSA. This CDR3 has 13 amino acids. The CDR3 is CASSLAYQETQYF. The CDR3 DNA sequence: TGTGCCAGCAGCTTAGCTTATCAAGAGACCCAGTACTTC.

This sequence joins TRBV6-1 and TRBJ2-1; 14 bases are shared with TRBD2. The germline V gene has CDR1 MNHNS and CDR2 SASEGT. The CDR3 is 15 amino acids. V gave up 4 bases and J gave up 5 bases; unmatched junction bases: 1. The CDR3, as DNA: TGTGCCAGCAGTGGACTAGCGGGGGGGAACAATGAGCAGTTCTTC. Protein: CASSGLAGGNNEQFF.

The genes are TRBV4-3 and TRBJ2-5; 9 positions match TRBD2. Looked up from germline, CDR1 is LGHNA and CDR2 is YSLEER. CDR3 length: 17 amino acids. The trim removed 4 bases at V and 0 bases at J, leaving 9 bases unmatched. This CDR3 is CASSPGLAGRYQETQYF. The CDR3 nucleotides are TGCGCCAGCAGCCCGGGGCTAGCGGGGAGGTACCAAGAGACCCAGTACTTC.